These 31 T cell receptor beta chains originate from one sample sequenced in a study of response to subunit inactivated influenza vaccine. TCRdb re-analysed the RT-PCR reads in MiXCR, keeping a single row per CDR3 protein. This table holds 500,000 to 550,000 distinct CDR3 sequences, roughly 23% found once. The same data also went into a second study, on T cells expressing NK-cell markers. That study adds: TCR beta libraries carry UMIs added by 5'RACE template switching.

The sample consisted of CD4+ T cells sorted from PBMCs, taken 12 days after vaccination. The source of these receptors is a man aged 45-65 years who received an inactivated influenza vaccine.

This clonotype was counted a few times. The V and J genes are TRBV29-1 and TRBJ2-5; D gene uncertain. CDR3 length: 12 amino acids. Germline assignment: CDR1 SQVTM and CDR2 ANQGSEA. Deletions cut 8 bases from V and 5 bases from J, with 15 bases between. This chain's CDR3 is CSPSFLGETQYF. DNA of the CDR3: TGCAGCCCCTCCTTTCTAGGCGAGACCCAGTACTTC.

This clonotype was detected a few times. This chain's CDR3 is CASSARIAMTGELFF. The CDR3 DNA follows: TGTGCCAGCAGCGCCCGGATTGCTATGACCGGGGAGCTGTTTTTT. The gene calls are TRBV9 and TRBJ2-2; D unresolved. Deletions cut 3 bases from V and 5 bases from J, with 14 bases between. The CDR3 extends over 15 amino acids. Germline assignment: CDR1 SGDLS and CDR2 YYNGEE.

The chain combines TRBV15 with TRBJ2-5; D remains unclear. The CDR3 is 11 amino acids. Germline CDR1 LNHNV, CDR2 YYDKDF (reference sequence). The V and J ends lost 4 bases and 4 bases respectively, with 4 bases between them. CDR3 nucleotide sequence: TGTGCCACCAGCAAACGAGAGACCCAGTACTTC. It specifies CATSKRETQYF. The full variable domain, with the rest looked up from reference TRBV15 and TRBJ2-5, is DAMVIQNPRYQVTQFGKPVTLSCSQTLNHNVMYWYQQKSSQAPKLLFHYYDKDFNNEADTPDNFQSRRPNTSFCFLDIRSPGLGDTAMYLCATSKRETQYFGPGTRLLVL.

This clonotype has just a few counts. The V and J genes are TRBV20-1 and TRBJ2-7; tentatively, D is TRBD2 (6 bases). There are 14 residues in the CDR3. Germline V CDR1 and CDR2: DFQATT, SNEGSKA (reference sequence). Trimming took 0 bases from V and 4 from J, leaving 13 bases between them. The CDR3 sequence is CSARDRSGIYEQYF. CDR3 in DNA: TGCAGTGCTAGAGACCGTAGCGGAATTTACGAGCAGTACTTC.

The chain joins TRBV5-4 to TRBJ2-5, with TRBD2 matching 11 bases. CDR1 SGHNT and CDR2 YYREEE come from the germline V gene (reference sequence). The trim removed 4 bases at V and 2 bases at J, leaving 7 bases unmatched. The CDR3 consists of 16 residues. CDR3 protein: CASSTGLAGLQETQYF. CDR3 nucleotide sequence: TGTGCCAGCAGCACCGGACTAGCGGGCTTACAAGAGACCCAGTACTTC.

This clonotype was recorded once. The CDR3: CSVGSSMNTEAFF. CDR3 bases: TGCAGCGTTGGCAGTTCCATGAACACTGAAGCTTTCTTT. The chain is built from TRBV29-1 and TRBJ1-1, with D uncertain. CDR1 is SQVTM, CDR2 ANQGSEA, per germline. The CDR3 consists of 13 residues. The V gene lost 4 bases and the J gene lost 0 bases, with 9 bases spanning the gap.

The chain employs TRBV4-2 and TRBJ1-1; D unresolved. CDR3 length: 13 amino acids. CDR1 and CDR2 (germline): LGHNA, YNFKEQ. V dropped 1 base and J dropped 8 bases, with 11 bases sitting between them. The CDR3 sequence: CASSQAPTSEAFF. CDR3 DNA: TGTGCCAGCAGCCAAGCTCCCACTTCCGAAGCTTTCTTT.

Many counts were recorded for this clonotype. V is TRBV7-2 and J is TRBJ2-1; TRBD2 matches 9 bases. Germline CDR1 is SGHTA and CDR2 is FQGNSA. V was clipped by 1 base and J by 2 bases; unmatched bases: 6. This CDR3 contains 17 residues. CDR3 region: CASSLVSAGGTYNEQFF. CDR3 nucleotide sequence: TGTGCCAGCAGCTTAGTTTCCGCGGGGGGGACCTACAATGAGCAGTTCTTC.

The V and J genes are TRBV2 and TRBJ2-3; D gene ambiguous. This CDR3 comprises 12 residues. Trimming left V 3 bases short and J 7 bases short, with 8 bases between. Per the germline V gene, CDR1 is SNHLY and CDR2 is FYNNEI. Here the CDR3 DNA reads TGTGCCAGCAGTGACACCTCCTATACGCAGTATTTT. Protein product: CASSDTSYTQYF.

This clonotype was observed a handful of times. The chain carries TRBV20-1 and TRBJ2-7; no clear D gene. Trimming pared 1 base from V and 3 bases from J, leaving 7 bases between. In germline, CDR1 is DFQATT, CDR2 SNEGSKA (reference sequence). The CDR3 loop spans 12 amino acids. CDR3: CSARVESYEQYF. Written as DNA, the CDR3 is TGCAGTGCTAGAGTGGAAAGCTACGAGCAGTACTTC.

The chain uses TRBV28 and TRBJ2-4; either TRBD1 or TRBD2 may fit D (5 bases each). This CDR3 region has 20 residues. The germline V gene encodes CDR1 MDHEN and CDR2 SYDVKM. V was trimmed by 8 bases and J by 0 bases, leaving 29 bases between them. The CDR3 protein is CASVSSLEGRDDIAKNIQYF. CDR3 DNA sequence: TGTGCCAGCGTTTCTTCCCTCGAGGGACGGGACGATATAGCCAAAAACATTCAGTACTTC.

The rearrangement links TRBV3-1 to TRBJ2-1, with 8 bases identical to TRBD2. Germline V lookup: CDR1 LGHDT, CDR2 YNNKEL (reference sequence). The V gene end was trimmed by 1 base and the J gene end by 9 bases; junction bases not matched to a gene: 11. The CDR3 contains 16 residues. In DNA form, the CDR3 reads TGTGCCAGCAGCCAAGGTAGGGCGGGAGGTTTCCTTGAGCAGTTCTTC. Amino acids: CASSQGRAGGFLEQFF.

Many counts were recorded for this clonotype. The chain's CDR3 is CASSSGVTQYF. Here the CDR3 DNA reads TGTGCCAGCAGTAGTGGGGTTACGCAGTATTTT. This chain links TRBV12-3 or TRBV12-4 with TRBJ2-3; D gene uncertain. The V and J ends lost 5 bases and 8 bases respectively, with 8 bases between them. The CDR3 has 11 amino acids.

The rearrangement links TRBV10-3 to TRBJ2-7, with 7 nucleotides matching TRBD1. The CDR3 runs to 14 residues. Germline V lookup: CDR1 ENHRY, CDR2 SYGVKD. V lost 6 bases to trimming and J lost 0 bases; unmatched junction nucleotides: 5. The CDR3 coding sequence is TGTGCCATCAGGGGACAGTCAGACTCCTACGAGCAGTACTTC. Translated: CAIRGQSDSYEQYF.

This clonotype appeared a few times. The chain couples TRBV4-2 to TRBJ2-7; TRBD1 matches 7 bases. The junction had 8 bases not matched to a gene; V was cut back by 3 bases and J by 0 bases. The CDR3 loop spans 16 amino acids. Germline V gives CDR1 LGHNA, CDR2 YNFKEQ. The CDR3 nucleotides read TGTGCCAGCAGCCACCGAGGGGGCGCGGGCTCCTACGAGCAGTACTTC. Translating gives CASSHRGGAGSYEQYF.

This rearrangement joins TRBV3-1 to TRBJ2-2; D call uncertain. Germline V lookup: CDR1 LGHDT, CDR2 YNNKEL (reference sequence). V lost 3 bases and J lost 4, with 12 bases in between. The CDR3 spans 15 residues. The CDR3, as DNA: TGTGCCAGCAGCCATGGTATAGCCGGCACCGGGGAGCTGTTTTTT. This sequence encodes CASSHGIAGTGELFF.

The sample holds a few counts of this clonotype. The chain carries TRBV6-2 or TRBV6-3 and TRBJ2-1; TRBD2 might be the D (6 bases). The CDR3 covers 13 residues. Germline CDR1 MNHEY, CDR2 SVGEGT. Trimming removed 3 bases at V and 6 bases at J, with 9 bases between. CDR3 nucleotides: TGTGCCAGCAGTTATCGGGAGAGCAATGAGCAGTTCTTC. As protein: CASSYRESNEQFF.

This clonotype showed up just a few times. V gene TRBV18 combines with J gene TRBJ2-7, with 10 bases fitting TRBD1. The CDR3 spans 15 residues. V lost 4 bases to trimming and J lost 5 bases; unmatched junction nucleotides: 8. Germline V gene lookup returns CDR1 KGHSH and CDR2 LQKENI. CDR3 in DNA: TGTGCCAGCTCACGGGAGACAGGGGGCGGGAACGAGCAGTACTTC. Translation gives CASSRETGGGNEQYF.

This sequence joins TRBV11-2 and TRBJ2-5; D is uncertain. V was shortened by 5 bases and J by 1 base, with 17 bases between the two germline ends. Germline-derived CDR1 and CDR2 are SGHAT and FQNNGV. The CDR3 length is 16 residues. In DNA, the CDR3 is TGTGCCAGCAGCGTCTCCCTCAGCCGGATCCAAGAGACCCAGTACTTC. It is translated as CASSVSLSRIQETQYF.

The gene calls are TRBV29-1 and TRBJ2-7, with D possibly matching TRBD2 (7 bases). Germline V gene sequence: CDR1 SQVTM, CDR2 ANQGSEA. There are 15 residues in the CDR3. Trimming removed 2 bases at V and 0 bases at J, with 14 bases between. CDR3 coding DNA: TGCAGCGTTGAAAAAGGGGGGGGCAACTCCTACGAGCAGTACTTC. Translated, it gives CSVEKGGGNSYEQYF.

In this sample, this clonotype turned up a few times. V usage is TRBV10-3 and J usage is TRBJ2-7; TRBD1 is a possible D gene (6 bases). Germline lookup yields CDR1 ENHRY and CDR2 SYGVKD. The CDR3 has 14 amino acids. Trimming took 0 bases from V and 0 from J, leaving 6 bases between them. CDR3 nucleotide sequence: TGTGCCATCAGTGAGTCAGGGGGCTCCTACGAGCAGTACTTC. This gives the protein CAISESGGSYEQYF.

The DNA for the CDR3 is TGTGCCAGCAGTGAAAGACAGGGTGGCGAGCAGTTCTTC. Its translation is CASSERQGGEQFF. J is TRBJ2-1 and V is TRBV2; 7 bases align to TRBD1. The CDR3 has 13 amino acids. CDR1 and CDR2 from the germline V gene are SNHLY and FYNNEI. The junction had 5 bases not matched to a gene; V was cut back by 2 bases and J by 10 bases. Full variable domain (missing parts from reference TRBV2 and TRBJ2-1): EPEVTQTPSHQVTQMGQEVILRCVPISNHLYFYWYRQILGQKVEFLVSFYNNEISEKSEIFDDQFSVERPDGSNFTLKIRSTKLEDSAMYFCASSERQGGEQFFGPGTRLTVL.

This clonotype turned up a few times. The V call is TRBV5-5, the J call TRBJ1-1; D remains ambiguous. Deletions cut 0 bases from V and 10 bases from J, with 10 bases between. The germline V gene encodes CDR1 SGHKS and CDR2 YYEKEE (reference sequence). CDR3 length: 12 amino acids. CDR3 DNA sequence: TGTGCCAGCAGCTTGGGCCTCCTCGGAGCTTTCTTT. This gives the protein CASSLGLLGAFF.

The chain is built from TRBV3-1 and TRBJ2-7; 9 bases line up with TRBD1. The CDR3 is 14 amino acids. The germline CDR1 and CDR2 sequences are LGHDT and YNNKEL (reference sequence). Trimming cost V 6 bases and J 7 bases; bases outside gene matches: 10. The CDR3 protein is CASRRGQGLGEQYF. The CDR3 DNA is TGTGCCAGCAGGAGGGGACAGGGATTAGGGGAGCAGTACTTC.

This clonotype was seen many times. This rearrangement joins TRBV28 to TRBJ1-1, with 7 nucleotides matching TRBD1. With 5 bases clipped from V and 1 base from J, the junction kept 4 bases outside the gene matches. The germline V gene encodes CDR1 MDHEN and CDR2 SYDVKM. The CDR3 has 14 amino acids. For the CDR3, the DNA is TGTGCCAGCAGTCCCTGGACAGGGAACACTGAAGCTTTCTTT. Protein sequence: CASSPWTGNTEAFF.

This clonotype was seen many times. The chain joins TRBV29-1 to TRBJ2-5; 9 bases are shared with TRBD2. Unmatched junction bases numbered 16, after V lost 6 bases and J lost 5 bases. CDR3 length: 16 residues. Per germline, CDR1 SQVTM and CDR2 ANQGSEA. The CDR3 protein is CSVKPGLAVSGETQYF. Here the CDR3 DNA reads TGCAGCGTAAAACCGGGACTAGCCGTGAGCGGGGAGACCCAGTACTTC.

This clonotype appeared a few times. The chain is built from TRBV18 and TRBJ2-1; 7 bases are shared with TRBD2. Germline CDR1 and CDR2: KGHSH and LQKENI. The J segment lost 5 bases and the V segment lost 1 base, leaving 2 bases of the junction unmatched. The CDR3 is 14 residues long. The CDR3 region is CASSPQAGNNEQFF. The CDR3 DNA reads TGTGCCAGCTCACCACAAGCGGGGAACAATGAGCAGTTCTTC.

V gene TRBV10-2 combines with J gene TRBJ1-1, with no clear D. The germline V gene has CDR1 WSHSY and CDR2 SAAADI. The CDR3 spans 18 residues. V lost 8 bases and J lost 1, with 26 bases in between. CDR3 residues: CASAGSQTDRERNTEAFF. The CDR3 DNA follows: TGCGCCAGCGCCGGATCCCAAACAGATAGGGAGAGGAACACTGAAGCTTTCTTT.

V is TRBV10-1 and J is TRBJ2-2, with a weak D call TRBD1 (5 bases). Trimming removed 6 bases from V and 2 bases from J, with 13 bases in between. This CDR3 has 15 residues. From germline, CDR1 is WNHNN and CDR2 SYGVQD (reference sequence). The CDR3 here is CASRPDSSNTGELFF. The CDR3 DNA reads TGCGCCAGCAGACCCGACAGTTCAAACACCGGGGAGCTGTTTTTT.

The chain has TRBV18 and TRBJ2-7; TRBD2 is a possible D gene (7 bases). The V and J ends lost 2 bases and 2 bases respectively, with 13 bases between them. CDR1 KGHSH and CDR2 LQKENI come from the germline V gene. The CDR3 is 15 residues long. Written as DNA, the CDR3 is TGTGCCAGCTCACCAAGGGGGGGGGATACCTACGAGCAGTACTTC. As protein: CASSPRGGDTYEQYF.

This clonotype was counted many times. The chain has TRBV12-3 or TRBV12-4 and TRBJ1-5; D is uncertain. CDR3 length: 11 amino acids. The germline V and J ends were trimmed by 3 bases and 9 bases, with 6 bases remaining between them. The CDR3: CASSLAGPQHF. DNA for the CDR3: TGTGCCAGCAGTTTGGCAGGGCCCCAGCATTTT.